The present T cell receptor (beta chain) was sequenced within a study of regulatory dendritic cells for organ transplantation. Overall study: Day 6 dendritic cell cultures were stimulated with LPS. Overall study results and limits: Regulatory dendritic cells appeared to expand memory CD8+ clones less than mature ones. Memory CD8+ T cells were the most oligoclonal; naive cells were highly diverse.

Sorted subsets were CFSE-labeled and cultured approximately 5 days with allogeneic dendritic cells. Memory T cells were CD45RO+, naive were CD45RA+, sorted by FACS. Germline V gene sequence: CDR1 MNHNY, CDR2 SVGAGI (reference sequence). V was trimmed by 6 bases and J by 2 bases, leaving 14 bases between them. The CDR3 is 14 residues long. As for this clone: What it recognizes is unknown.

Only in-frame clones appear in the TCRdb table, and some are missing; sequencing was by immunoSEQ multiplex PCR. This table has 12,000 or so clones, about 90% appearing once. The TCR comes from a human donor in good health. The chain carries TRBV6-6 and TRBJ2-7, with D perhaps being TRBD1 or TRBD2 (5 bases each). The sample taken for sequencing was naive CD8+ T cells from blood cultured with dendritic cells. Subset denoted: CD45RA+ naive T cells. CDR3 bases: TGTGCCAGCAGCCCTCTCGGGGCAGCCTACGAGCAGTACTTC. Protein: CASSPLGAAYEQYF.